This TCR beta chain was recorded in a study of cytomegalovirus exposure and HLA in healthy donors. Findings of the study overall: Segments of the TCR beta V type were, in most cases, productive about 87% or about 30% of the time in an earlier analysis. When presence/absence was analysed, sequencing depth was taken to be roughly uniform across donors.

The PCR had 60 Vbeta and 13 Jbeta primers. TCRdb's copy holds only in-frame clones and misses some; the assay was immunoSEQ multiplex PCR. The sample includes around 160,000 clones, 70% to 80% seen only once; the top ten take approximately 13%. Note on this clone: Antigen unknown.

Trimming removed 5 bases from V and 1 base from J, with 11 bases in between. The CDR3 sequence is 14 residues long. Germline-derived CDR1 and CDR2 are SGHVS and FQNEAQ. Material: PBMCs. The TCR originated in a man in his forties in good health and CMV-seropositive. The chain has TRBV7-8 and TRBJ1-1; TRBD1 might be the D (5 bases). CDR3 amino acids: CASSVTDRNTEAFF. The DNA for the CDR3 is TGTGCCAGCAGCGTTACAGACAGGAACACTGAAGCTTTCTTT.